Below, 2 T cell receptor beta chains from the same sample are listed, as sequenced in a study of blood T cells in healthy people across ages. Then a second PCR, running roughly 7 to 11 cycles, was carried out with a sample-barcoded 5' primer and a J-beta primer mix. TCRdb used MiXCR to reprocess the 5' RACE reads, holding one entry per CDR3 protein. The data contain approximately 800,000 distinct CDR3 sequences, 45% to 70% of them singletons. Sequencing was performed on blood. The receptor set was obtained from a man aged 35 to 55 in good health.

This clonotype was counted a single time. The chain uses TRBV20-1 and TRBJ1-4; 9 positions match TRBD1. V gave up 1 base and J gave up 7 bases; unmatched junction bases: 7. Germline-derived CDR1 and CDR2 are DFQATT and SNEGSKA (reference sequence). The CDR3 extends over 15 amino acids. The DNA of the CDR3 is TGCAGTGCTAGAGCTACGGGACAGGGCAGTGAAAAACTGTTTTTT. Translated, it gives CSARATGQGSEKLFF.

The V gene is TRBV6-5, the J gene TRBJ1-1; 8 bases map to TRBD1. The CDR3 consists of 14 residues. V trimming: 7 bases; J trimming: 1 base; junction bases outside the gene matches: 5. The germline V gene has CDR1 MNHEY and CDR2 SVGAGI. The CDR3 DNA is TGTGCCAGCAATAGACAGGGGTGGAACACTGAAGCTTTCTTT. It translates to CASNRQGWNTEAFF.